The clone carrying this T cell receptor beta chain has just one count. The data were obtained in a study of T cell changes during pregnancy in multiple sclerosis. The germline V gene encodes CDR1 SEHNR and CDR2 FQNEAQ (reference sequence). V lost 5 bases and J lost 3, with 27 bases in between. The CDR3 is made up of 19 amino acids. TCRdb keeps only in-frame clones here, not all; method: immunoSEQ multiplex PCR. The sample carries 30,000 to 40,000 clones, about 90% recorded once. Sequenced material: CD8+ T cells from peripheral blood mononuclear cells, taken in the third trimester of pregnancy. The sequence derives from a female donor with multiple sclerosis, enrolled in a pregnancy study. The chain carries TRBV7-9 and TRBJ2-3, with D possibly being TRBD2 (7 bases). The CDR3 nucleotides read TGTGCCAGCAGCCCCGAGAACAGGGCGGGAGAAATATGGACAGATACGCAGTATTTT. Translated, it gives CASSPENRAGEIWTDTQYF.